The 23 T cell receptor beta chains in this list originate from one sample, sequenced in a study of blood T cell repertoires in COVID-19. Sequenced by immunoSEQ multiplex PCR; TCRdb stores in-frame clones only, minus some. Of around 83,000 clones listed, approximately 90% were seen once; the top ten hold approximately 15%. The sequenced material came from peripheral blood. These receptor sequences come from a man in his sixties or seventies with active or convalescent COVID-19.

This clone has a handful of counts. This chain links TRBV2 with TRBJ2-7; the D gene is possibly TRBD1 (6 bases). Germline V gene data show CDR1 as SNHLY and CDR2 as FYNNEI. The germline V and J ends were trimmed by 7 bases and 4 bases, with 14 bases remaining between them. The CDR3 is 13 residues long. The CDR3 protein is CASTMSDSYEQYF. The CDR3 bases are TGTGCCAGCACTATGTCGGACAGTTACGAGCAGTACTTC.

This chain links TRBV18 with TRBJ2-2, with D unresolved. From germline, CDR1 is KGHSH and CDR2 LQKENI. The CDR3 is 15 residues long. The germline V and J ends were trimmed by 5 bases and 0 bases, with 10 bases remaining between them. CDR3 DNA: TGTGCCAGCTCATTCATCCCAGCGAACACCGGGGAGCTGTTTTTT. Translating it yields CASSFIPANTGELFF.

The V and J genes are TRBV7-3 and TRBJ2-7, with no clear D. The CDR3 sequence is 13 residues long. V shed 2 bases and J shed 3 bases, with 8 bases lying between them. Germline CDR1 and CDR2: SGHTA and FQGTGA. The CDR3 DNA sequence: TGTGCCAGCAGCTTAGGCGGAAACTACGAGCAGTACTTC. Translated: CASSLGGNYEQYF.

The chain uses TRBV9 and TRBJ2-5; TRBD2 is a possible D gene (6 bases). The CDR3 extends over 16 amino acids. Deletions cut 1 base from V and 4 bases from J, with 17 bases between. The germline V gene encodes CDR1 SGDLS and CDR2 YYNGEE. CDR3 nucleotides: TGTGCCAGCAGCGTATCTCTCCTGGGGGGAGCAGAGACCCAGTACTTC. Its protein product is CASSVSLLGGAETQYF.

The chain couples TRBV24-1 to TRBJ2-4; weak D call: TRBD1 (6 bases). The germline V gene has CDR1 KGHDR and CDR2 SFDVKD. V gave up 4 bases and J gave up 5 bases, with 11 bases separating them. The CDR3 length is 14 residues. The CDR3 bases are TGTGCCACCAGTGACACGGGACAACAAAACATTCAGTACTTC. It is translated as CATSDTGQQNIQYF.

V is TRBV6-2 or TRBV6-3 and J is TRBJ2-1; 13 bases agree with TRBD2. J gave up 7 bases and V 5 bases, and 8 bases lay outside the gene matches. This CDR3 region has 16 residues. Germline loops: CDR1 MNHEY, CDR2 SVGEGT. Here the CDR3 DNA reads TGTGCCAGCAGTCCACCACTAGCGGGAGGGCCGAATGAGCAGTTCTTC. Its translation: CASSPPLAGGPNEQFF.

The V and J genes are TRBV5-1 and TRBJ1-1; 7 bases map to TRBD1. Trimming at V came to 5 bases and at J to 8 bases, leaving 9 bases not matched to a gene. Germline CDR1 is SGHRS and CDR2 is YFSETQ. This CDR3 is 13 amino acids long. This chain's CDR3 is CASSNTEQGEAFF. The CDR3 DNA reads TGCGCCAGCAGTAATACTGAACAGGGGGAAGCTTTCTTT.

The rearrangement uses TRBV5-1 and TRBJ1-1; 7 positions match TRBD1. V was clipped by 4 bases and J by 2 bases; unmatched bases: 5. Germline CDR1 reads SGHRS; CDR2 reads YFSETQ. This CDR3 spans 14 amino acids. CDR3 residues: CASSLGQFNTEAFF. DNA of the CDR3: TGCGCCAGCAGCCTGGGACAGTTCAACACTGAAGCTTTCTTT.

The DNA for the CDR3 is TGTGCCAGCAGTGCAGACCCGGGAGCTAATGAAAAACTGTTTTTT. Amino acid sequence: CASSADPGANEKLFF. The chain combines TRBV6-4 with TRBJ1-4, with D uncertain. Germline lookup yields CDR1 MRHNA and CDR2 SNTAGT. The ends were cut back, 4 bases at V and 3 bases at J, with 12 bases in the middle. CDR3 size: 15 residues.

The rearrangement links TRBV19 to TRBJ1-5; D is possibly TRBD1 (5 bases). Per germline, CDR1 LNHDA and CDR2 SQIVND (reference sequence). This CDR3 spans 13 amino acids. Trimming removed 6 bases at V and 6 bases at J, with 12 bases between. The CDR3 here is CASRQVLGQPQHF. CDR3 nucleotide sequence: TGTGCCAGTAGACAGGTGCTGGGTCAGCCCCAGCATTTT.

This clone was seen just once. This sequence joins TRBV30 and TRBJ1-6; D gene unclear. The CDR3 is 13 amino acids. The germline CDR1 and CDR2 sequences are GTSNPN and SVGIG (reference sequence). The V gene lost 0 bases and the J gene lost 7 bases, with 7 bases spanning the gap. CDR3 coding DNA: TGTGCCTGGAGTGTTTTAGTAAATTCACCCCTCCACTTT. Protein sequence: CAWSVLVNSPLHF.

The chain employs TRBV19 and TRBJ1-2; TRBD1 is a possible D gene (5 bases). V lost 7 bases and J 3 bases, leaving 12 bases between the germline ends. From germline, CDR1 is LNHDA and CDR2 SQIVND (reference sequence). The CDR3 has 13 residues. Here the CDR3 DNA reads TGTGCCAGTACCCTGACAGAGTACTATGGCTACACCTTC. It is translated as CASTLTEYYGYTF. Variable domain in full (rest from reference TRBV19 and TRBJ1-2): DGGITQSPKYLFRKEGQNVTLSCEQNLNHDAMYWYRQDPGQGLRLIYYSQIVNDFQKGDIAEGYSVSREKKESFPLTVTSAQKNPTAFYLCASTLTEYYGYTFGSGTRLTVV.

This chain links TRBV5-1 with TRBJ1-1; maybe TRBD1 (5 bases). Trimming took off 4 bases at V and 1 base at J, with 17 bases between the two ends. Germline V gene lookup returns CDR1 SGHRS and CDR2 YFSETQ. The CDR3 sequence is 16 residues long. The CDR3 protein is CASSVSQGNENTEAFF. The DNA for the CDR3 is TGCGCCAGCAGCGTATCTCAGGGTAATGAGAACACTGAAGCTTTCTTT.

The chain joins TRBV9 to TRBJ2-1; tentatively, D is TRBD2 (5 bases). The CDR3 extends over 14 amino acids. The germline V and J ends were trimmed by 2 bases and 8 bases, with 14 bases remaining between them. Germline CDR1 reads SGDLS; CDR2 reads YYNGEE. The CDR3 DNA reads as TGTGCCAGCAGCGTGGGTCCCGCGGGCGATGAGCAGTTCTTC. Its translation is CASSVGPAGDEQFF.

There are a few counts of this clone. The chain joins TRBV19 to TRBJ1-2, with 8 positions matching TRBD1. CDR1 and CDR2 (germline): LNHDA, SQIVND (reference sequence). After removal of 6 bases from V and 8 bases from J, the junction contained 8 bases not matched to a gene. CDR3 length: 13 residues. In DNA form, the CDR3 reads TGTGCCAGTAGCCAGGGGGCGCGAGAAGGCTACACCTTC. Translated, it gives CASSQGAREGYTF.

In its sample, this clone was seen once. The J gene is TRBJ1-2, the V gene TRBV5-6, with D uncertain. CDR1 is SGHDT, CDR2 YYEEEE, per germline. Between the trimmed V and J ends, which lost 4 bases and 5 bases, there was a span of 9 bases. CDR3 length: 12 amino acids. CDR3 DNA sequence: TGTGCCAGCAGCCCGGCAGCGTATGGCTACACCTTC. It is translated as CASSPAAYGYTF.

The sample holds many counts of this clone. The chain couples TRBV7-3 to TRBJ1-5; a weak D match, TRBD1 (6 bases). Germline V gene lookup returns CDR1 SGHTA and CDR2 FQGTGA. The ends were cut back, 4 bases at V and 3 bases at J, with 13 bases in the middle. This CDR3 has 15 amino acids. The CDR3 spells CASSSAGATNQPQHF. In DNA form, the CDR3 reads TGTGCCAGCAGCTCTGCAGGGGCTACCAATCAGCCCCAGCATTTT.

This chain links TRBV2 with TRBJ1-4; D not resolved. The germline gives CDR1 SNHLY, CDR2 FYNNEI. The CDR3 is 13 amino acids. V was shortened by 2 bases and J by 8 bases, with 9 bases between the two germline ends. The CDR3 region has the DNA TGTGCCAGCAGTGAACTTCTATGGGAAAAACTGTTTTTT. This gives the protein CASSELLWEKLFF. The full variable domain, with the rest looked up from reference TRBV2 and TRBJ1-4, is EPEVTQTPSHQVTQMGQEVILRCVPISNHLYFYWYRQILGQKVEFLVSFYNNEISEKSEIFDDQFSVERPDGSNFTLKIRSTKLEDSAMYFCASSELLWEKLFFGSGTQLSVL.

In its sample, this clone was seen once. V is TRBV18 and J is TRBJ2-1; maybe TRBD1 (8 bases). Trimming took 5 bases from V and 8 from J, leaving 16 bases between them. Germline CDR1 and CDR2: KGHSH and LQKENI. The CDR3 consists of 14 residues. CDR3 region: CASSYGQGGDEQFF. The DNA for the CDR3 is TGTGCCAGCTCATACGGACAGGGAGGGGATGAGCAGTTCTTC.

The rearrangement links TRBV5-1 to TRBJ1-4; TRBD1 aligns across 7 bases. The CDR3 extends over 15 amino acids. Germline V gives CDR1 SGHRS, CDR2 YFSETQ. V lost 4 bases and J lost 3; bases outside the gene matches: 6. The CDR3 loop reads CASSLTGLANEKLFF. CDR3 DNA sequence: TGCGCCAGCAGCCTGACAGGGCTTGCTAATGAAAAACTGTTTTTT.

This clone was counted once. The CDR3 sequence: CASSLSVNEQFF. CDR3 sequence (DNA): TGTGCCAGCAGCCTCAGTGTAAATGAGCAGTTCTTC. This chain links TRBV3-1 (or the pseudogene TRBV3-2) with TRBJ2-1; D uncertain. Germline V gene sequence: CDR1 LGHDT, CDR2 YNNKEL (reference sequence). The CDR3 is made up of 12 amino acids. V was shortened by 4 bases and J by 7 bases, with 8 bases between the two germline ends.

This sequence joins TRBV6-5 and TRBJ1-2; D unclear. There are 13 residues in the CDR3. Looked up from germline, CDR1 is MNHEY and CDR2 is SVGAGI. V gave up 7 bases and J gave up 4 bases, with 13 bases separating them. The CDR3: CASMSPVTYGYTF. The DNA for the CDR3 is TGTGCCAGCATGTCCCCAGTAACCTATGGCTACACCTTC.

The chain couples TRBV6-5 to TRBJ2-3, with TRBD1 matching over 8 bases. CDR3 length: 16 residues. Per the germline V gene, CDR1 is MNHEY and CDR2 is SVGAGI. V lost 0 bases, J lost 2 bases, and 4 bases stayed unmatched. CDR3 protein: CASSYSRDRTTDTQYF. As DNA, the CDR3 is TGTGCCAGCAGTTACTCGAGGGACAGGACCACAGATACGCAGTATTTT.